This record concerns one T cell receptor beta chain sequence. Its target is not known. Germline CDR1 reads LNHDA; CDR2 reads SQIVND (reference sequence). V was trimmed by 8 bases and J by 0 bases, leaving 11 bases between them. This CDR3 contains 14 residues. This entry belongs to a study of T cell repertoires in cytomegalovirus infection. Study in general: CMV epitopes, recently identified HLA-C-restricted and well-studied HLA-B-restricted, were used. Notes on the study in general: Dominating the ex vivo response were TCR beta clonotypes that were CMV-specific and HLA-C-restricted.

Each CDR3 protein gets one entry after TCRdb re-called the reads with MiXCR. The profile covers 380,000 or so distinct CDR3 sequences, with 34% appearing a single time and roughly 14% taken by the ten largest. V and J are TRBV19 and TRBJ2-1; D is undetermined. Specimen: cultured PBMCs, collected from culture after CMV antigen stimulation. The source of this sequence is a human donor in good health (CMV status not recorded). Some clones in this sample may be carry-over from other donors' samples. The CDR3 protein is CASDGGRSYNEQFF. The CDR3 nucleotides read TGTGCCAGTGACGGTGGGCGCTCCTACAATGAGCAGTTCTTC.